This T cell receptor beta chain came from a study of T cell responses to AZD1222 COVID-19 vaccine. Study-wide points: Elevations in Spike-specific TCR breadth and depth followed administration of two AZD1222 doses.

Comments on this clone: Antigen specificity is unknown.

This CDR3 region has 13 residues. Trimming removed 8 bases from V and 6 bases from J; junction bases left unmatched: 6. Germline-derived CDR1 and CDR2 are MNHEY and SVGAGI. Generated by immunoSEQ multiplex PCR, the TCRdb table keeps only in-frame clones and is missing some. The table includes around 110,000 clones, approximately 84% detected once. The chain has TRBV6-5 and TRBJ1-5; 8 bases line up with TRBD1. This sequence originates from an adult in good health. The specimen comprised peripheral blood, sampled on day 0 of AZD1222 vaccination. The CDR3 loop reads CASGPTGAQPQHF. The DNA for the CDR3 is TGTGCCAGCGGGCCGACAGGGGCTCAGCCCCAGCATTTT.